This TCR beta chain derives from a study of identical twins. Study-level results: The presence of invariant MAIT and iNKT cells could partly confound analyses of zero-insertion sequences.

Every one of the donors was a healthy Caucasian. TCRdb redid the calling of the 5' RACE reads with MiXCR, one entry per CDR3 protein. The sample lists about 340,000 distinct CDR3 sequences; roughly 9% were seen once. Trimming left V 8 bases short and J 5 bases short, with 18 bases between. This CDR3 comprises 13 residues. The germline gives CDR1 SQVTM, CDR2 ANQGSEA. A note on this clonotype: Its antigen is as yet unknown.

Material: naive T cells sorted from blood. This clonotype originated in a woman aged 50 to 60 in good health. The chain is built from TRBV29-1 and TRBJ2-5; TRBD2 is a possible D gene (5 bases). Here the CDR3 DNA reads TGCAGCCCACTGGCGGCGGGTGGGGAGACCCAGTACTTC. This translates into CSPLAAGGETQYF.